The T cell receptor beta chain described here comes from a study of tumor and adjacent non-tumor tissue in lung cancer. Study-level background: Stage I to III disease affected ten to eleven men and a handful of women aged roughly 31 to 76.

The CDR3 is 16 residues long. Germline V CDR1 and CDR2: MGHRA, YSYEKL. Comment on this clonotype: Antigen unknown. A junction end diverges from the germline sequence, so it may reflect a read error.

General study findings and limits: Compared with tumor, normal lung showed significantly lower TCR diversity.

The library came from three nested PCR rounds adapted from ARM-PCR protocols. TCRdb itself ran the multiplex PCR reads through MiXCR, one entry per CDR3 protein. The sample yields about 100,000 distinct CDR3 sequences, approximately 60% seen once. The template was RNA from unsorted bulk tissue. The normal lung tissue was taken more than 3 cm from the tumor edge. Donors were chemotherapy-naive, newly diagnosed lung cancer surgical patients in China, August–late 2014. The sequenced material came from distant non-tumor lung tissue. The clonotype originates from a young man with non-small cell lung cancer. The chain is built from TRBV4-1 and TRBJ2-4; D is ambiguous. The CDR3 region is CASRQVSTVAKNIQYF. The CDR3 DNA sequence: TGCGCCAGCAGGCAAGTTTCCACTGTAGCCAAAAACATTCAGTACTTC.